This T cell receptor (beta chain) was recorded in a study of blood T cell repertoires in COVID-19. As for the study in general: The samples span acute and convalescent COVID-19 from the United States, Italy and Spain. PBMCs, B-cell-depleted T cells, or T cells provided the cDNA or gDNA that made up the material.

Patients in Seattle were enrolled during active infection, then followed longitudinally. In the original analysis: It was from reference gene primer amplification that nucleated cell counts were estimated. TCRdb keeps only in-frame clones here, not all; method: immunoSEQ multiplex PCR. The DNA gave D and trimming, while V, J and clone size come from that table. The table includes 130,000 or so clones, around 83% detected once. The V gene lost 0 bases and the J gene lost 0 bases, with 12 bases spanning the gap. The CDR3 covers 17 residues. Per germline, CDR1 LGHDT and CDR2 YNNKEL (reference sequence). The TCR sequence derives from a man younger than 45 with COVID-19, enrolled during active disease. This chain connects TRBV3-1 (or the pseudogene TRBV3-2) to TRBJ2-1; D gene ambiguous. Sequencing was performed on peripheral blood. The CDR3 region has the DNA TGTGCCAGCAGCCAAGATCCCCTAAAGCACTCCTACAATGAGCAGTTCTTC. It is translated as CASSQDPLKHSYNEQFF.